The 5 T cell receptor beta chains below all came from one sample that was sequenced in a study of Tregs in tolerant kidney transplant recipients. Profiled with immunoSEQ multiplex PCR; TCRdb holds only in-frame clones, not every one. The sample carries around 74,000 clones, under 98% recorded once. Material: CD4+ T cells from blood, obtained before the transplant. The receptor source for this set is a human donor who received a combined kidney and bone marrow transplant.

The chain carries TRBV7-2 and TRBJ2-3; TRBD2 agrees at 10 bases. J was trimmed by 1 base and V by 5 bases; bases with no gene match: 3. This CDR3 has 15 amino acids. CDR1 is SGHTA, CDR2 FQGNSA, per germline. The chain's CDR3 is CASSLLAGGTDTQYF. CDR3 coding DNA: TGTGCCAGCAGCCTTCTAGCGGGGGGCACAGATACGCAGTATTTT.

This clone was observed a few times. The chain uses TRBV4-3 and TRBJ1-4; 11 positions match TRBD1. The CDR3 runs 16 residues. Germline values: CDR1 LGHNA, CDR2 YSLEER. V was pared by 0 bases and J by 8 bases, with 5 bases of the junction left unmatched. The CDR3 DNA reads TGCGCCAGCAGCCAAGATTACCGGACAGGGGGCGAAAAACTGTTTTTT. Its protein is CASSQDYRTGGEKLFF.

This chain uses TRBV9 with TRBJ2-7; D call uncertain. With 5 bases removed from V and 4 bases from J, the gap between germline ends came to 10 bases. The CDR3 runs to 12 residues. Germline V lookup: CDR1 SGDLS, CDR2 YYNGEE. The CDR3 region has the DNA TGTGCCAGCAGTCCCGACACGTACGAGCAGTACTTC. Its protein is CASSPDTYEQYF.

The chain uses TRBV5-6 and TRBJ1-2; 10 bases map to TRBD1. The junction had 4 bases not matched to a gene; V was cut back by 3 bases and J by 2 bases. The CDR3 has 15 residues. Looked up from germline, CDR1 is SGHDT and CDR2 is YYEEEE. The CDR3 DNA reads TGTGCCAGCAGCTCGTGGGGACAGGGGAACTATGGCTACACCTTC. Its translation: CASSSWGQGNYGYTF. The variable domain in full, with the rest retrieved from reference TRBV5-6 and TRBJ1-2, is DAGVTQSPTHLIKTRGQQVTLRCSPKSGHDTVSWYQQALGQGPQFIFQYYEEEERQRGNFPDRFSGHQFPNYSSELNVNALLLGDSALYLCASSSWGQGNYGYTFGSGTRLTVV.

To note about this clone: Relative to the germline gene, one junction end is altered; a read error may explain this. V and J are TRBV11-3 and TRBJ1-4, with 8 bases that match TRBD1. Germline-derived CDR1 and CDR2 are SGHNT and YENEEA. This CDR3 contains 15 residues. The CDR3, as DNA: TGTACCAGCAGCGGACAGGGAGGATTTCCCGTAAAACTGTTTTTT. Residues: CTSSGQGGFPVKLFF.